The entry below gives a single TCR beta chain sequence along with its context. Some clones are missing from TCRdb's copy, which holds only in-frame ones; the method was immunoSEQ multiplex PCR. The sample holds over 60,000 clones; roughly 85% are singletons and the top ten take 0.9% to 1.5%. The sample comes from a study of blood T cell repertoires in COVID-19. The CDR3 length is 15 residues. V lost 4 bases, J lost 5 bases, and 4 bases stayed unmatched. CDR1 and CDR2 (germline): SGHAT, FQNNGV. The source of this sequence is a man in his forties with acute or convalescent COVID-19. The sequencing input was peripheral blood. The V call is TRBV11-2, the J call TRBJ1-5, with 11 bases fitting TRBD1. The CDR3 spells CASSWGQGGDQPQHF. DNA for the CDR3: TGTGCCAGCAGCTGGGGACAGGGGGGAGATCAGCCCCAGCATTTT.